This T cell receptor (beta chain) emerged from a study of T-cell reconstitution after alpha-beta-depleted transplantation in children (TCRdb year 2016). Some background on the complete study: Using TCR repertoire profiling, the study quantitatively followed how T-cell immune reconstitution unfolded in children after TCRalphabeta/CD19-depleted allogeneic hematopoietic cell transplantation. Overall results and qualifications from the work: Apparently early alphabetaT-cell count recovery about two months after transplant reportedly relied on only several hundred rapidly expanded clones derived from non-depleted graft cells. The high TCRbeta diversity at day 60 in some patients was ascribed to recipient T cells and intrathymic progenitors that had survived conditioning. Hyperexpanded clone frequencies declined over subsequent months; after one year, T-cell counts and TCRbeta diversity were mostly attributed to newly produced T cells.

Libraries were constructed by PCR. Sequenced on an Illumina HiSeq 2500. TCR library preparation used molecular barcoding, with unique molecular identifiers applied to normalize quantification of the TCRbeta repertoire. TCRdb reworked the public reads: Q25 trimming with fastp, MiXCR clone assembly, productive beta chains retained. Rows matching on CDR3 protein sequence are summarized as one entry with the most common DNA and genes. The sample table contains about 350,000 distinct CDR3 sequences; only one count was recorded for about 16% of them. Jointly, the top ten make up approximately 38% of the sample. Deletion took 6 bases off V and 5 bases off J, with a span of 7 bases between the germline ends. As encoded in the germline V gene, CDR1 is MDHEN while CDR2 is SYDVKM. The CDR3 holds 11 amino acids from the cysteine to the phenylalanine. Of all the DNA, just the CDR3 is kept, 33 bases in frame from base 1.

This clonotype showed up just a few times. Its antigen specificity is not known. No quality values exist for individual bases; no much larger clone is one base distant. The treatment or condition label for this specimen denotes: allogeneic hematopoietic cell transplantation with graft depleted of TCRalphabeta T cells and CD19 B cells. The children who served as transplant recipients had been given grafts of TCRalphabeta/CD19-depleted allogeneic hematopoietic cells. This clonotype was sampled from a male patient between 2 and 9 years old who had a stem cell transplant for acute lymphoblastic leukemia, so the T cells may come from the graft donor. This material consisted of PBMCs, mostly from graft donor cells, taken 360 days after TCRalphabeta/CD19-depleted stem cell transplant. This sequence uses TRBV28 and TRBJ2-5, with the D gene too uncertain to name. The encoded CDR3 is CASRELETQYF. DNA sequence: TGTGCCAGCAGAGAGTTGGAGACCCAGTACTTC.